This entry lists 9 T cell receptor beta chains sequenced from one sample in a study of blood T cell repertoires in COVID-19 (dated by TCRdb to 2020 to 2021). Library method: the immunoSEQ multiplex PCR assay. As stored in TCRdb, this immuneACCESS dataset retains in-frame rearrangements with V and J assigned. A fraction of the clones does not appear; measured against another copy, unresolved V genes explain less than half of the discrepancy, and the remainder lacks a known reason. Here the sample has about 44,000 clones; about 80% occur a single time. The ten largest clones take up roughly 47% of the sample. Sequencing was performed on peripheral blood. The receptors here all came from a human donor in a cohort sampled during active COVID-19.

The CDR3 bases are TGTGCCAGCAGCTCCTGGGACGGGAGCTCCTACGAGCAGTACTTC. Translation: CASSSWDGSSYEQYF. The V and J genes are TRBV5-5 and TRBJ2-7; perhaps TRBD2 as D (6 bases). With 3 bases removed from V and 0 bases from J, the gap between germline ends came to 13 bases. Germline V gene data show CDR1 as SGHKS and CDR2 as YYEKEE (reference sequence). The CDR3 contains 15 residues. The variable domain in full, completed from reference TRBV5-5 and TRBJ2-7, reads DAGVTQSPTHLIKTRGQQVTLRCSPISGHKSVSWYQQVLGQGPQFIFQYYEKEERGRGNFPDRFSARQFPNYSSELNVNALLLGDSALYLCASSSWDGSSYEQYFGPGTRLTVT.

This chain connects TRBV19 to TRBJ1-1; weak D call: TRBD1 (6 bases). Trimming removed 5 bases from V and 8 bases from J, with 15 bases in between. Germline V CDR1 and CDR2: LNHDA, SQIVND (reference sequence). The CDR3 length is 13 residues. CDR3 in DNA: TGTGCCAGTAGTTCCATCCCGGACAGCGAAGCTTTCTTT. Encoded protein: CASSSIPDSEAFF.

The chain carries TRBV5-1 and TRBJ1-1; D may be TRBD1 (5 bases). V lost 0 bases and J lost 4, with 10 bases in between. The V gene's germline CDR1 is SGHRS and CDR2 YFSETQ. The CDR3 extends over 14 amino acids. CDR3 loop: CASSLVGQGTEAFF. The CDR3, as DNA: TGCGCCAGCAGCTTGGTGGGGCAAGGCACTGAAGCTTTCTTT.

The CDR3 bases are TGCGCCAGCAGCCTTGGGACTAGCGGCCCAGATACGCAGTATTTT. This sequence encodes CASSLGTSGPDTQYF. The V and J genes are TRBV5-1 and TRBJ2-3; 11 bases align to TRBD2. Germline CDR1 and CDR2: SGHRS and YFSETQ. Trimming cost V 4 bases and J 4 bases; bases outside gene matches: 5. CDR3 size: 15 residues.

The J gene is TRBJ1-2, the V gene TRBV1. TRBV1 is listed as a pseudogene. CDR3 length equals 14 residues. This chain's CDR3 is CTKCIRGDNYGYTF. The DNA of the CDR3 is TGCACCAAGTGTATACGCGGGGACAACTATGGCTACACCTTC.

Only a few counts were recorded for this clone. The chain uses TRBV6-2 or TRBV6-3 and TRBJ2-1; D is unclear. Trimming stripped 6 bases from V and 8 bases from J, with 8 bases between. The CDR3 has 11 residues. Germline V gene lookup returns CDR1 MNHEY and CDR2 SVGEGT. CDR3 bases: TGTGCCAGCAGCCCTGGGCATGAGCAGTTCTTC. Its protein is CASSPGHEQFF.

The chain uses TRBV2 and TRBJ1-3; tentatively, D is TRBD1 (6 bases). V was pared by 6 bases and J by 2 bases, with 20 bases between. The germline V gene has CDR1 SNHLY and CDR2 FYNNEI. CDR3 length: 17 residues. The DNA for the CDR3 is TGTGCCAGCAGCGCCCAAAGATCAGGGGTTGCTGGAAACACCATATATTTT. Its protein product is CASSAQRSGVAGNTIYF.

This clone was counted a few times. The identical CDR3 is also encoded by other nucleotide sequences in the sample. The chain carries TRBV5-5 and TRBJ1-4, with TRBD1 as a possible D gene (6 bases). V shed 3 bases and J shed 4 bases, with 10 bases lying between them. This CDR3 spans 14 amino acids. The germline CDR1 and CDR2 sequences are SGHKS and YYEKEE (reference sequence). The CDR3 region has the DNA TGTGCCAGCAGCTCTGGACAGCTTAATGAAAAACTGTTTTTT. Protein: CASSSGQLNEKLFF.

The V call is TRBV4-1, the J call TRBJ2-2; 11 bases are shared with TRBD1. V lost 0 bases, J lost 5 bases, and 8 bases stayed unmatched. The CDR3 covers 18 residues. The germline CDR1 and CDR2 sequences are MGHRA and YSYEKL. Here the CDR3 reads CASSQDGGQGARTGELFF. The CDR3, as DNA: TGCGCCAGCAGCCAAGATGGTGGACAGGGGGCAAGAACCGGGGAGCTGTTTTTT.